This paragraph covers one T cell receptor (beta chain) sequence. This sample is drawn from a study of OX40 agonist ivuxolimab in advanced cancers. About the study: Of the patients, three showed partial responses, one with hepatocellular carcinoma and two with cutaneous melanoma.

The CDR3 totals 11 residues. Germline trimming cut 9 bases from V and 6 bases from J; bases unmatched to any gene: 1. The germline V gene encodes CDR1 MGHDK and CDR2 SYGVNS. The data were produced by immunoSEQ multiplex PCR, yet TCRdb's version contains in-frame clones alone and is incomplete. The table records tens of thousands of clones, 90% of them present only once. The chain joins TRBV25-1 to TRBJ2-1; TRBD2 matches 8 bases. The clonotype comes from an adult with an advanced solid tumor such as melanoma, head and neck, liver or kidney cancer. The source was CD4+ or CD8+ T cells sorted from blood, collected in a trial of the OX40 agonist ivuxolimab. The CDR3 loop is CASLAGNEQFF. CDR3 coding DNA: TGTGCCAGTCTAGCGGGCAATGAGCAGTTCTTC.